The rows below give T cell receptor beta chains drawn from one sample of a study of molecular identifiers for immune sequencing clone quantification. MiXCR, applied by TCRdb to the PCR reads, yields one record per CDR3 protein. The data show roughly 630,000 distinct CDR3 sequences, roughly 25% seen once. Sequencing was done on a sample of naive CD8+ T cells from blood, with Jurkat cell RNA spiked in. These receptors came from a human donor in good health. Some libraries in this study had Jurkat cell RNA spiked in. Both conserved end residues are part of each CDR3. D genes are given only for firm matches. Size values are once, few and many counts, or a class for expanded clones, and some rows have none.

j_call d_call v_call clone_size cdr3_nt cdr3_aa
TRBJ2-5 TRBD2 TRBV28 - TGTGCCAGCAGCCCAGTGGGCCGAGCGGGAGGGAAGACCCAGTACTTC CASSPVGRAGGKTQYF
TRBJ1-2 - TRBV7-6 few TGTGCCAGCAGCTCAACCCCACGAGGGGATTATGGCTACACCTTC CASSSTPRGDYGYTF
TRBJ1-1 - TRBV7-9 - TGTGCCAGCAGTACGACAGGTGGGCTCGAAGCTTTCTTT CASSTTGGLEAFF
TRBJ2-3 TRBD2 TRBV3-1 - TGTGCCAGCAGCCAGTGGCTAGCGGGACTCTTAGATACGCAGTATTTT CASSQWLAGLLDTQYF
TRBJ2-3 - TRBV19 few TGTGCCAGTAGTAGCAGGACGGAAAGCAGCACAGATACGCAGTATTTT CASSSRTESSTDTQYF
TRBJ1-5 TRBD1 TRBV30 - TGTGCCTACGGACAGGGGGCCGGGCCCCAGCATTTT CAYGQGAGPQHF
TRBJ2-5 - TRBV19 few TGTGCCAGTAAGGCCGGGCTAGAAGAGACCCAGTACTTC CASKAGLEETQYF
TRBJ1-1 - TRBV6-2/TRBV6-3 - TGTGCCAGCGGCTGGCAGGATAGGACTGAAGCTTTCTTT CASGWQDRTEAFF
TRBJ1-5 - TRBV20-1 few TGCAGTGCCGAGTCGCGCCGGGACATAGTTGGGAATCAGCCCCAGCATTTT CSAESRRDIVGNQPQHF
TRBJ2-1 - TRBV7-3 - TGTGCCAGCAGCTCGGGCCCGGGGAATGAGCAGTTCTTC CASSSGPGNEQFF
TRBJ2-1 - TRBV19 - TGTGCCAGTAGCAGGGTTATCGCGGGGAATGAGCAGTTCTTC CASSRVIAGNEQFF
TRBJ2-7 TRBD2 TRBV19 few TGTGCCAGTAGTTTTCGACTAGCGGGAGGGTACGAGCAGTACTTC CASSFRLAGGYEQYF
TRBJ2-7 - TRBV7-9 - TGTGCCAGCAACGAGGACACGGCCGCCTACGAGCAGTACTTC CASNEDTAAYEQYF
TRBJ2-5 - TRBV27 - TGTGCCAGCAGTTTATGGTCCGGAGCCACCCCAGAGACCCAGTACTTC CASSLWSGATPETQYF
TRBJ2-3 - TRBV27 - TGTGCCAGCAGTTTATGGACAAAAAACACAGATACGCAGTATTTT CASSLWTKNTDTQYF
TRBJ2-5 TRBD2 TRBV20-1 many TGCAGTGCTAGGGCTAGCGGGGAGTACCAAGAGACCCAGTACTTC CSARASGEYQETQYF
TRBJ1-2 - TRBV19 many TGTGCCAGTAGTGAAAGTGGTAACTATGGCTACACCTTC CASSESGNYGYTF
TRBJ2-7 TRBD1 TRBV28 many TGTGCCAGCAGTTTGACAGGGTCCGACGAGCAGTACTTC CASSLTGSDEQYF
TRBJ1-1 - TRBV6-2/TRBV6-3 - TGTGCCAGCAGTTCGGGCCTACAGTTGATGAACACTGAAGCTTTCTTT CASSSGLQLMNTEAFF
TRBJ1-1 - TRBV4-1 many TGCGCCAGCAGCCAAGAACCCCAGGGCAGCACTGAAGCTTTCTTT CASSQEPQGSTEAFF
TRBJ1-4 - TRBV5-8 - TGTGCCAGCAGCTTCCGGGTCGCTAATGAAAAACTGTTTTTT CASSFRVANEKLFF
TRBJ2-6 - TRBV23-1 many TGCGCCAGCACTCGGGGGAGAGGGGGCGCTTCTGGGGCCAACGTCCTGACTTTC CASTRGRGGASGANVLTF
TRBJ2-7 - TRBV4-1 - TGCGCCAGCAGCCAAGATCAAAAGGGACCCAGCTACGAGCAGTACTTC CASSQDQKGPSYEQYF
TRBJ2-6 - TRBV9 many TGTGCCAGCAGCCCCGGGCAGTCTGGGGCCAACGTCCTGACTTTC CASSPGQSGANVLTF
TRBJ1-1 - TRBV7-9 many TGTGCCAGCAGCGATACGCCGACAACGCGAGGTGAAGCTTTCTTT CASSDTPTTRGEAFF
TRBJ2-7 - TRBV1 few TGCACCAGCAGCCAAGAACCAGGGCGGCCTGGCGAGCAGTACTTC CTSSQEPGRPGEQYF
TRBJ2-5 - TRBV2 - TGTGCCAGCAGTGAAACGTTCGGGACCCCTCGCGAGGAGACCCAGTACTTC CASSETFGTPREETQYF
TRBJ1-1 - TRBV6-1 many TGTGCCAGCACCCACCGGGGGACTGAAGCTTTCTTT CASTHRGTEAFF
TRBJ1-1 - TRBV5-6 - TGTGCCAGCAGCCGCCTCTTGAACACTGAAGCTTTCTTT CASSRLLNTEAFF
TRBJ2-3 TRBD2 TRBV28 many TGTGCCAGCAGTTTGGGGGCTAGCGGGATCACAGATACGCAGTATTTT CASSLGASGITDTQYF
TRBJ2-7 TRBD1 TRBV7-2 few TGTGCCAGCGGCTTCGGTGGGAGTGGGACAGGGGTTTACGAGCAGTACTTC CASGFGGSGTGVYEQYF
TRBJ2-7 - TRBV28 many TGTGCCAGCAGTTTCCGGAGAACCTACGAGCAGTACTTC CASSFRRTYEQYF
TRBJ2-5 - TRBV9 once TGTGCCAGCAGCGTAGTAGGGGCGTTGCAAGAGACCCAGTACTTC CASSVVGALQETQYF
TRBJ1-1 - TRBV5-6 few TGTGCCAGCAGCTTGGAGCCAGGTACTATGAACACTGAAGCTTTCTTT CASSLEPGTMNTEAFF
TRBJ2-2 - TRBV4-3 few TGCGCCAGCAGCCCCTCTCAATCCGGGGAGCTGTTTTTT CASSPSQSGELFF
TRBJ1-1 - TRBV4-3 - TGCGCCAGCAGCCACCCCCCGGCGGCTGAAGCTTTCTTT CASSHPPAAEAFF